This T cell receptor (beta chain) was captured in a study of T cell responses to AZD1222 COVID-19 vaccine. The CDR3 runs 15 residues. The ends were cut back, 2 bases at V and 6 bases at J, with 14 bases in the middle. Germline assignment: CDR1 SGHRS and CDR2 YFSETQ. Sequenced by immunoSEQ multiplex PCR; TCRdb stores in-frame clones only, minus some. The profile covers roughly 120,000 clones, with 92% appearing a single time and 6% to 9% taken by the ten largest. Study-wide results and caveats: Females made up more of the donors, who were largely white British, and clonal diversity may have come out too low. Only a handful of AZD1222 recipients, roughly 6 in all, had baseline seropositivity. Unmutated regions of variants are reportedly targeted by nearly half of spike-specific TCRs. Repertoires in all cases were sampled only once the peak T cell response had passed.

This clone occurred once. Its antigen is not identified. The sequence derives from an adult who received the AZD1222 COVID-19 vaccine. The sequencing here drew on peripheral blood, taken 28 days after the second AZD1222 dose. The J gene is TRBJ2-2, the V gene TRBV5-1; D assignment may be TRBD1 or TRBD2 (5 bases each). This CDR3 is CASSFTGGLAGELFF. DNA of the CDR3: TGCGCCAGCAGCTTCACTGGGGGTCTGGCCGGGGAGCTGTTTTTT.